This TCR beta chain was documented in a study of preoperative IRX-2 immunotherapy in early breast cancer. Treatment given: preoperative locoregional IRX-2 cytokine immunotherapy. This phase Ib study tested locoregional IRX-2 cytokine immunotherapy given before surgery. CDR3 size: 17 residues. The J segment lost 7 bases and the V segment lost 5 bases, leaving 16 bases of the junction unmatched. The germline V gene encodes CDR1 SGHNT and CDR2 YENEEA. Measured with immunoSEQ multiplex PCR; TCRdb has only the in-frame clones, and not every one. The sample lists approximately 3,000 clones; around 66% were seen once. The table lists this clone with a few counts.

The receptor's source is a human donor with breast cancer. This sequence joins TRBV11-3 and TRBJ2-1, with 8 nucleotides matching TRBD1. Sample: tumor tissue, taken after IRX-2 immunotherapy. DNA for the CDR3: TGTGCCAGCAGCCAGGGCCTCCGGCAGGGGGCTGGGAATGAGCAGTTCTTC. Amino acid sequence: CASSQGLRQGAGNEQFF. Drawing the rest from reference TRBV11-3 and TRBJ2-1, the complete variable domain is EAGVVQSPRYKIIEKKQPVAFWCNPISGHNTLYWYLQNLGQGPELLIRYENEEAVDDSQLPKDRFSAERLKGVDSTLKIQPAELGDSAVYLCASSQGLRQGAGNEQFFGPGTRLTVL.